Shown below are 19 T cell receptor beta chains from a single sample sequenced in a study of blood T cell repertoires in COVID-19. Here immunoSEQ multiplex PCR was the method, and the copy in TCRdb shows in-frame clones only, minus some. The sample consists of roughly 80,000 clones, 90% to 95% of them appearing once. The sequencing sample was made of peripheral blood. The receptors originated from a man aged 45 to 65 with COVID-19, enrolled during active disease.

The V and J genes are TRBV28 and TRBJ2-7; possibly TRBD2 for D (6 bases). The CDR3 contains 18 residues. V was shortened by 1 base and J by 0 bases, with 19 bases between the two germline ends. Germline V gives CDR1 MDHEN, CDR2 SYDVKM. CDR3 coding DNA: TGTGCCAGCAGTTTATACAATCCAACTCGGGAGTACTCCTACGAGCAGTACTTC. This translates into CASSLYNPTREYSYEQYF.

The V and J genes are TRBV27 and TRBJ2-7, with TRBD2 matching 8 bases. Losses at the gene ends were 7 bases for V and 5 bases for J; bases not matched to a gene: 10. This CDR3 has 14 residues. In germline, CDR1 is MNHEY, CDR2 SMNVEV (reference sequence). The CDR3 nucleotides read TGTGCCAGCACTCGAGCGGGAGAAGGCCACGAGCAGTACTTC. It codes for CASTRAGEGHEQYF.

The rearrangement links TRBV4-2 to TRBJ1-4, with D uncertain. Germline-derived CDR1 and CDR2 are LGHNA and YNFKEQ. The CDR3 totals 16 residues. V lost 0 bases and J lost 8, with 16 bases in between. The CDR3 sequence: CASSQDPWQEGEKLFF. The CDR3 DNA follows: TGTGCCAGCAGCCAAGATCCTTGGCAGGAAGGAGAAAAACTGTTTTTT.

V gene TRBV7-3 combines with J gene TRBJ2-1, with D perhaps TRBD2 (6 bases). Germline lookup yields CDR1 SGHTA and CDR2 FQGTGA. This CDR3 contains 16 residues. Trimming pared 5 bases from V and 8 bases from J, leaving 22 bases between. The CDR3 loop reads CASSENPGVIQDEQFF. The CDR3 region has the DNA TGTGCCAGCAGCGAAAATCCGGGAGTGATCCAGGATGAGCAGTTCTTC.

The rearrangement joins TRBV25-1 to TRBJ2-5, with D hard to call. V lost 1 base and J 2 bases, leaving 8 bases between the germline ends. Germline V CDR1 and CDR2: MGHDK, SYGVNS. The CDR3 extends over 14 amino acids. The CDR3 bases are TGTGCCAGCAGTGAATCTGGCAGGCAAGAGACCCAGTACTTC. Translation: CASSESGRQETQYF.

This clone was seen a few times. The chain uses TRBV9 and TRBJ2-1, with D perhaps matching TRBD2 (6 bases). The CDR3 runs to 16 residues. Trimming shortened V by 4 bases and J by 0 bases, and 14 bases separated the two germline ends. The V gene's germline CDR1 is SGDLS and CDR2 YYNGEE. The DNA of the CDR3 is TGTGCCAGCAGCTTTAGCGGCCGGAGCTCCTACAATGAGCAGTTCTTC. It encodes CASSFSGRSSYNEQFF.

The rearrangement links TRBV10-3 to TRBJ1-2; TRBD1 matches 7 bases. The ends lost 2 bases at V and 0 bases at J; junction bases unmatched: 6. From germline, CDR1 is ENHRY and CDR2 SYGVKD. The CDR3 is 16 amino acids. DNA for the CDR3: TGTGCCATCAGTGAGAACAGGGGTCGTGCTAACTATGGCTACACCTTC. Its protein product is CAISENRGRANYGYTF.

The chain recombines TRBV7-2 with TRBJ2-7; tentatively, D is TRBD1 (7 bases). The CDR3 loop spans 15 amino acids. From germline, CDR1 is SGHTA and CDR2 FQGNSA. V was pared by 0 bases and J by 4 bases, with 13 bases between. The CDR3: CASSLAGGQIYEQYF. For the CDR3, the DNA is TGTGCCAGCAGCTTAGCGGGGGGACAGATTTACGAGCAGTACTTC.

The rearrangement uses TRBV19 and TRBJ2-5; maybe TRBD1 (6 bases). The CDR3 contains 15 residues. The V gene's germline CDR1 is LNHDA and CDR2 SQIVND (reference sequence). V lost 6 bases and J lost 4, with 18 bases in between. Written as DNA, the CDR3 is TGTGCCAGTAGCACATCAGGGGACCTGGGAGAGACCCAGTACTTC. Translated: CASSTSGDLGETQYF.

This clone was seen a few times. The rearrangement uses TRBV11-3 and TRBJ2-7; possibly TRBD2 for D (6 bases). The CDR3 extends over 11 amino acids. CDR1 SGHNT and CDR2 YENEEA come from the germline V gene. V shed 4 bases and J shed 6 bases, with 7 bases lying between them. The chain's CDR3 is CASSSGGEQYF. The DNA of the CDR3 is TGTGCCAGCAGCTCCGGGGGCGAGCAGTACTTC. Variable domain in full (rest from reference TRBV11-3 and TRBJ2-7): EAGVVQSPRYKIIEKKQPVAFWCNPISGHNTLYWYLQNLGQGPELLIRYENEEAVDDSQLPKDRFSAERLKGVDSTLKIQPAELGDSAVYLCASSSGGEQYFGPGTRLTVT.

The rearrangement joins TRBV3-1 (or the pseudogene TRBV3-2) to TRBJ1-6; D possibly corresponds to TRBD1 (5 bases). This CDR3 contains 16 residues. The germline gives CDR1 LGHDT, CDR2 YNNKEL (reference sequence). Trimming stripped 4 bases from V and 5 bases from J, with 15 bases between. CDR3 coding DNA: TGTGCCAGCAGCCCTGGGGCGGGACTCCATAATTCACCCCTCCACTTT. Amino acids: CASSPGAGLHNSPLHF.

The chain links TRBV29-1 to TRBJ2-7; D unclear. V was pared by 3 bases and J by 1 base, with 10 bases between. Germline values: CDR1 SQVTM, CDR2 ANQGSEA. This CDR3 has 13 amino acids. The CDR3 region has the DNA TGCAGCGTTGAGTTAGCTTTGTCCTACGAGCAGTACTTC. It is translated as CSVELALSYEQYF.

V gene TRBV6-5 combines with J gene TRBJ2-5; D possibly corresponds to TRBD2 (7 bases). The ends were cut back, 6 bases at V and 4 bases at J, with 15 bases in the middle. Germline CDR1 MNHEY, CDR2 SVGAGI. The CDR3 totals 14 residues. CDR3 in DNA: TGTGCCAGCAGAGTACGGGGGGCTGGAGAGACCCAGTACTTC. Residues: CASRVRGAGETQYF.

The CDR3 here is CASSQAEGQGDAGEQYF. The CDR3 DNA reads as TGTGCCAGCAGCCAAGCAGAGGGACAGGGTGATGCGGGCGAGCAGTACTTC. The chain employs TRBV4-2 and TRBJ2-7; TRBD1 aligns across 9 bases. This CDR3 region has 17 residues. The trim removed 1 base at V and 6 bases at J, leaving 13 bases unmatched. Germline values: CDR1 LGHNA, CDR2 YNFKEQ.

The chain carries TRBV18 and TRBJ1-2, with TRBD1 as a possible D gene (6 bases). V gave up 0 bases and J gave up 1 base, with 12 bases separating them. CDR1 is KGHSH and CDR2 is LQKENI in the germline V gene. The CDR3 consists of 16 residues. The CDR3 is CASSPPPGVNNYGYTF. In DNA, the CDR3 is TGTGCCAGCTCACCACCGCCAGGGGTGAATAACTATGGCTACACCTTC.

The count of this clone is one. The chain links TRBV6-5 to TRBJ1-1, with D tentatively TRBD1 (5 bases). Germline CDR1 reads MNHEY; CDR2 reads SVGAGI. The CDR3 spans 14 residues. Trimming removed 10 bases from V and 5 bases from J, with 20 bases in between. Here the CDR3 DNA reads TGTGCCACCTACTTCCCCGGGGGTCGAACTGAAGCTTTCTTT. It codes for CATYFPGGRTEAFF.

The V and J genes are TRBV4-1 and TRBJ1-4, with no clear D. The length of the CDR3 is 15 residues. Trimming took 1 base from V and 3 from J, leaving 9 bases between them. Germline-derived CDR1 and CDR2 are MGHRA and YSYEKL. DNA for the CDR3: TGCGCCAGCAGCCAAGGCGCAGGTGCTAATGAAAAACTGTTTTTT. It yields the protein CASSQGAGANEKLFF.

V gene TRBV29-1 combines with J gene TRBJ2-7; possibly TRBD1 for D (6 bases). Trimming stripped 3 bases from V and 2 bases from J, with 8 bases between. Germline V gene data show CDR1 as SQVTM and CDR2 as ANQGSEA. CDR3 length equals 12 residues. CDR3 nucleotide sequence: TGCAGCGTTGAGACAGGCCCCTACGAGCAGTACTTC. Translation gives CSVETGPYEQYF.

V gene TRBV5-4 combines with J gene TRBJ2-7, with TRBD2 identical over 9 bases. The germline V gene has CDR1 SGHNT and CDR2 YYREEE (reference sequence). J gave up 0 bases and V 6 bases, and 16 bases lay outside the gene matches. CDR3 length: 18 residues. CDR3 bases: TGTGCCAGCACCCAAGGCCTCCCTAGCGGGATCCTCTCCTACGAGCAGTACTTC. Translated: CASTQGLPSGILSYEQYF.